One and the same sample provided the 31 T cell receptor beta chains below, sequenced in a study of T cell changes during pregnancy in multiple sclerosis (dated by TCRdb to about 2019). Libraries came from the immunoSEQ multiplex PCR assay. The table was pulled from immuneACCESS by TCRdb, which kept in-frame rearrangements only. Such tables lose some clones; where checked, under half of the loss comes from unresolved V genes, and the rest has no known cause. The sample records about 75,000 clones, about 94% of which are singletons. The ten largest clonotypes hold less than 0.15% of the sample. The starting material was CD4+ T cells from peripheral blood mononuclear cells, obtained after pregnancy. The receptors come from a female donor with multiple sclerosis, enrolled in a pregnancy study.

This sequence joins TRBV5-6 and TRBJ2-7; D is uncertain. The CDR3 has 11 residues. The germline CDR1 and CDR2 sequences are SGHDT and YYEEEE. In DNA, the CDR3 is TGTGCGGTGTACAGCTCCTACGAGCAGTACTTC. It specifies CAVYSSYEQYF.

The V call is TRBV21-1, the J call TRBJ2-3; TRBD2 is taken as the D call from the table, unchecked against the DNA. TRBV21-1 is a documented pseudogene. The CDR3 runs to 21 residues. CDR3 sequence: CASSKPPSGRALVQQADTQYF. Here the CDR3 DNA reads TGTGCCAGCAGCAAACCCCCCAGCGGGAGGGCCCTCGTACAGCAAGCAGATACGCAGTATTTT.

The chain joins TRBV28 to TRBJ2-3; D is possibly TRBD2 (5 bases). Germline values: CDR1 MDHEN, CDR2 SYDVKM. V shed 3 bases and J shed 15 bases, with 16 bases lying between them. The CDR3 length is 12 residues. As DNA, the CDR3 is TGTGCCAGCAGTTTGTTACGAGCGGATAGTTATTTT. It encodes CASSLLRADSYF.

This clone was picked up one time. V gene TRBV25-1 combines with J gene TRBJ1-6; D may be TRBD1 (6 bases). With 7 bases removed from V and 7 bases from J, the gap between germline ends came to 11 bases. This CDR3 comprises 13 residues. Germline values: CDR1 MGHDK, CDR2 SYGVNS. The CDR3 DNA reads TGTGCCAGCACCAGGGGCGGCAATTCACCCCTCCACTTT. It is translated as CASTRGGNSPLHF.

The rearrangement uses TRBV5-4 and TRBJ2-4, with 7 positions matching TRBD2. This CDR3 is 15 amino acids long. From germline, CDR1 is SGHNT and CDR2 YYREEE (reference sequence). Trimming took 1 base from V and 8 from J; bases not matched to a gene: 9. The DNA of the CDR3 is TGTGCCAGCAGCTTGAAAGGCTTGGGAGGGGACATTCAGTACTTC. It is translated as CASSLKGLGGDIQYF.

The rearrangement uses TRBV5-4 and TRBJ2-1; the match to TRBD2 covers 13 bases. CDR1 is SGHNT and CDR2 is YYREEE in the germline V gene (reference sequence). This CDR3 has 16 residues. After removal of 4 bases from V and 2 bases from J, the junction contained 3 bases not matched to a gene. The CDR3 region is CASSPTSGRAYNEQFF. As DNA, the CDR3 is TGTGCCAGCAGCCCAACTAGCGGGAGGGCCTACAATGAGCAGTTCTTC.

V and J are TRBV30 and TRBJ2-1, with 9 bases lining up with TRBD2. This CDR3 is 15 amino acids long. After removal of 0 bases from V and 8 bases from J, the junction contained 8 bases not matched to a gene. Germline V gene data show CDR1 as GTSNPN and CDR2 as SVGIG (reference sequence). The CDR3 sequence: CAWSVYSGRIDEQFF. DNA for the CDR3: TGTGCCTGGAGTGTATACAGCGGGAGGATAGATGAGCAGTTCTTC.

The rearrangement uses TRBV6-5 and TRBJ2-1; D might be TRBD2 (5 bases). The ends were cut back, 0 bases at V and 7 bases at J, with 10 bases in the middle. Germline V gene data show CDR1 as MNHEY and CDR2 as SVGAGI. This CDR3 is built from 14 residues. The DNA for the CDR3 is TGTGCCAGCAGTTACTCATACGGGATTAATGAGCAGTTCTTC. As protein: CASSYSYGINEQFF.

J is TRBJ2-5 and V is TRBV5-1, with TRBD2 as a possible D gene (6 bases). This CDR3 has 14 amino acids. Between the trimmed V and J ends, which lost 1 base and 5 bases, there was a span of 12 bases. From germline, CDR1 is SGHRS and CDR2 YFSETQ. The CDR3 DNA reads as TGCGCCAGCAGCTTGTTTGGGGAGGCGGAGACCCAGTACTTC. Amino acids: CASSLFGEAETQYF.

The chain is built from TRBV4-2 and TRBJ1-2, with D uncertain. V dropped 0 bases and J dropped 4 bases, with 12 bases sitting between them. This CDR3 contains 15 residues. Per germline, CDR1 LGHNA and CDR2 YNFKEQ. The CDR3 DNA sequence: TGTGCCAGCAGCCAAGATCTAGAACAATTCTATGGCTACACCTTC. Its protein is CASSQDLEQFYGYTF.

This chain connects TRBV6-1 to TRBJ1-2; a weak D match, TRBD1 (6 bases). With 0 bases removed from V and 7 bases from J, the gap between germline ends came to 24 bases. The length of the CDR3 is 18 residues. Germline loops: CDR1 MNHNS, CDR2 SASEGT. This chain's CDR3 is CASSEAGPTGRRYGGYTF. For the CDR3, the DNA is TGTGCCAGCAGTGAAGCGGGTCCGACAGGAAGAAGGTACGGTGGCTACACCTTC.

The genes are TRBV5-4 and TRBJ1-2; tentative D call: TRBD1 (6 bases). V gave up 10 bases and J gave up 7 bases, with 14 bases separating them. Germline CDR1 SGHNT, CDR2 YYREEE (reference sequence). The CDR3 sequence is 11 residues long. CDR3 region: CAVQGSGGYTF. DNA of the CDR3: TGTGCCGTACAGGGCAGCGGTGGCTACACCTTC.

The chain joins TRBV27 to TRBJ2-4, with D perhaps TRBD2 (5 bases). CDR1 is MNHEY, CDR2 SMNVEV, per germline (reference sequence). The CDR3 totals 13 residues. The V and J ends lost 4 bases and 6 bases respectively, with 10 bases between them. DNA of the CDR3: TGTGCCAGCAGTTCGCCCCGGGGAAACATTCAGTACTTC. Protein product: CASSSPRGNIQYF.

This chain joins TRBV5-1 and TRBJ2-1, with D hard to call. The germline gives CDR1 SGHRS, CDR2 YFSETQ. V lost 2 bases and J 6 bases, leaving 12 bases between the germline ends. This CDR3 spans 14 amino acids. The CDR3 region is CASSLTRLINEQFF. The DNA of the CDR3 is TGCGCCAGCAGCTTAACCAGACTGATCAATGAGCAGTTCTTC.

CDR3 nucleotide sequence: TGTGCCTGGCTACAGGGGCATGAGCAGTTCTTC. Encoded protein: CAWLQGHEQFF. The V and J genes are TRBV30 and TRBJ2-1; 7 bases map to TRBD1. Trimming cost V 5 bases and J 8 bases; bases outside gene matches: 3. There are 11 residues in the CDR3. Germline CDR1 reads GTSNPN; CDR2 reads SVGIG (reference sequence).

V gene TRBV9 combines with J gene TRBJ2-7; 8 bases are a match to TRBD1. The CDR3 totals 13 residues. CDR1 and CDR2 (germline): SGDLS, YYNGEE. Trimming cost V 4 bases and J 2 bases; bases outside gene matches: 2. CDR3 nucleotides: TGTGCCAGCAGCAGGGACAGGCCCTACGAGCAGTACTTC. It yields the protein CASSRDRPYEQYF.

The CDR3 region has the DNA TGTGCCAGCAGTGGACAGGGCCTGGACGAGCAGTTCTTC. Its protein product is CASSGQGLDEQFF. The V call is TRBV6-1, the J call TRBJ2-1, with 7 bases identical to TRBD1. The CDR3 totals 13 residues. The germline V gene encodes CDR1 MNHNS and CDR2 SASEGT. V lost 4 bases, J lost 10 bases, and 7 bases stayed unmatched.

This clone occurred once. The chain links TRBV9 to TRBJ2-3, with 7 positions matching TRBD2. The CDR3 is 16 residues long. CDR1 and CDR2 from the germline V gene are SGDLS and YYNGEE. V dropped 3 bases and J dropped 6; count of bases not matched to a gene: 13. Written as DNA, the CDR3 is TGTGCCAGCAGCGAACTAATCGGTAGCGGGTTGGATACGCAGTATTTT. Translating it yields CASSELIGSGLDTQYF.

The rearrangement links TRBV5-4 to TRBJ2-3, with D possibly being TRBD2 (5 bases). V lost 4 bases to trimming and J lost 2 bases, with 17 bases between them. The CDR3 length is 16 residues. The V gene's germline CDR1 is SGHNT and CDR2 YYREEE (reference sequence). The CDR3 bases are TGTGCCAGCAGCCAGGAAGCGGACGGGTACACAGATACGCAGTATTTT. Residues: CASSQEADGYTDTQYF.

The J gene is TRBJ1-4, the V gene TRBV7-6; D unresolved. Trimming removed 5 bases from V and 0 bases from J, with 16 bases in between. This CDR3 contains 17 residues. The germline CDR1 and CDR2 sequences are SGHVS and FNYEAQ. The DNA of the CDR3 is TGTGCCAGCAGCGCCGGACTGGGCCGAACAACTAATGAAAAACTGTTTTTT. It translates to CASSAGLGRTTNEKLFF.

The V call is TRBV28, the J call TRBJ1-4, with D tentatively TRBD1 (5 bases). There are 11 residues in the CDR3. Trimming shortened V by 8 bases and J by 5 bases, and 6 bases separated the two germline ends. CDR1 and CDR2 (germline): MDHEN, SYDVKM. The CDR3 sequence: CASGGNEKLFF. The CDR3 nucleotides read TGTGCCAGCGGGGGGAATGAAAAACTGTTTTTT.

The CDR3 here is CSVGGTGSGNYEQYF. The CDR3, as DNA: TGCAGCGTTGGAGGGACAGGGAGTGGTAACTACGAGCAGTACTTC. This chain joins TRBV29-1 and TRBJ2-7; 9 nucleotides line up with TRBD1. There are 15 residues in the CDR3. CDR1 is SQVTM and CDR2 is ANQGSEA in the germline V gene. J gave up 3 bases and V 4 bases, and 10 bases lay outside the gene matches.

This chain connects TRBV5-5 to TRBJ2-7; TRBD1 matches 8 bases. The CDR3 runs 16 residues. The V segment lost 4 bases and the J segment 2 bases; nucleotides outside the gene matches: 11. Germline V gene data show CDR1 as SGHKS and CDR2 as YYEKEE (reference sequence). The CDR3 DNA reads as TGTGCCAGCAGCCCAGGACAGGGTAGGGCCACCTACGAGCAGTACTTC. It yields the protein CASSPGQGRATYEQYF.

The CDR3 sequence: CASSQGERTSLSYEQYF. CDR3 nucleotide sequence: TGTGCCAGCAGCCAAGGTGAAAGGACAAGTCTGTCCTACGAGCAGTACTTC. The chain has TRBV4-2 and TRBJ2-7; a possible D gene is TRBD1 (5 bases). The CDR3 extends over 17 amino acids. Germline-derived CDR1 and CDR2 are LGHNA and YNFKEQ. Trimming left V 1 base short and J 1 base short, with 17 bases between.

The V gene is TRBV29-1, the J gene TRBJ2-5, with 11 bases lining up with TRBD2. CDR3 length equals 15 residues. Germline values: CDR1 SQVTM, CDR2 ANQGSEA. V lost 6 bases to trimming and J lost 5 bases; unmatched junction nucleotides: 11. The CDR3 DNA reads as TGCAGCGTCGCCGGGACTAGCGGACCCAGGGAGACCCAGTACTTC. This encodes CSVAGTSGPRETQYF.

In this sample, this clone turned up a few times. The J gene is TRBJ1-4, the V gene TRBV28; 9 bases agree with TRBD1. The V and J ends lost 5 bases and 8 bases, in that order; junction bases with no gene match: 6. The CDR3 has 14 amino acids. Per germline, CDR1 MDHEN and CDR2 SYDVKM. Here the CDR3 DNA reads TGTGCCAGCAGTCCGGACAGGGGTGGCGAAAAACTGTTTTTT. This codes for CASSPDRGGEKLFF. The full variable domain, completed using reference TRBV28 and TRBJ1-4, is DVKVTQSSRYLVKRTGEKVFLECVQDMDHENMFWYRQDPGLGLRLIYFSYDVKMKEKGDIPEGYSVSREKKERFSLILESASTNQTSMYLCASSPDRGGEKLFFGSGTQLSVL.

The chain links TRBV15 to TRBJ2-3, with D possibly being TRBD2 (5 bases). The CDR3 has 16 residues. V was clipped by 0 bases and J by 1 base, with 11 bases between them. The germline CDR1 and CDR2 sequences are LNHNV and YYDKDF (reference sequence). The CDR3 bases are TGTGCCACCAGCAGAGATGGAAACGGGGGCACAGATACGCAGTATTTT. Translation gives CATSRDGNGGTDTQYF.

The chain has TRBV18 and TRBJ1-1; D is possibly TRBD1 (6 bases). V gave up 6 bases and J gave up 8 bases, with 19 bases separating them. This CDR3 spans 14 amino acids. Germline CDR1 KGHSH, CDR2 LQKENI. CDR3 in DNA: TGTGCCAGCTCTAAAATACAGGGCCCCACGGAAGCTTTCTTT. It is translated as CASSKIQGPTEAFF.

The CDR3 reads CASSSFDRYIQYF. Written as DNA, the CDR3 is TGTGCCAGCAGTTCCTTCGACAGGTACATTCAGTACTTC. The chain uses TRBV6-6 and TRBJ2-4; TRBD1 might be the D (6 bases). V was pared by 4 bases and J by 8 bases, with 12 bases between. The germline gives CDR1 MNHNY, CDR2 SVGAGI (reference sequence). The length of the CDR3 is 13 residues.

The chain links TRBV7-2 to TRBJ1-2; a possible D gene is TRBD1 (6 bases). This CDR3 comprises 15 residues. Germline V gives CDR1 SGHTA, CDR2 FQGNSA. The V end lost 5 bases, the J end lost 4 bases, and 17 bases lay between the germline ends. The CDR3 region is CASSQAQGPFYGYTF. The CDR3, as DNA: TGTGCCAGCAGCCAGGCGCAGGGGCCCTTCTATGGCTACACCTTC.

The V and J genes are TRBV9 and TRBJ2-5, with D possibly being TRBD1 (5 bases). Germline V gene sequence: CDR1 SGDLS, CDR2 YYNGEE. The CDR3 extends over 17 amino acids. Trimming removed 0 bases at V and 0 bases at J, with 15 bases between. Written as DNA, the CDR3 is TGTGCCAGCAGCGTAGGTAACGGACAACAGTACCAAGAGACCCAGTACTTC. This translates into CASSVGNGQQYQETQYF.